Shown below are 27 T cell receptor beta chains from a single sample sequenced in a study of glioma-infiltrating T cells after dendritic cell vaccination. Clones were sequenced by immunoSEQ multiplex PCR, and TCRdb holds only the in-frame ones, with some missing. This sample yields about 92,000 clones, of which approximately 90% are seen a single time; more than 15% belongs to the top ten. The source was blood, collected before dendritic cell vaccination. The receptors originated from a human donor with glioblastoma.

V usage is TRBV7-2 and J usage is TRBJ2-7; 9 bases align to TRBD1. In germline, CDR1 is SGHTA, CDR2 FQGNSA. V shed 4 bases, J shed 4 bases, and the junction held 5 bases outside the gene matches. This CDR3 is 14 amino acids long. This CDR3 is CASSSSGTGYEQYF. CDR3 coding DNA: TGTGCCAGCAGCTCCTCCGGGACAGGGTACGAGCAGTACTTC.

J is TRBJ2-1 and V is TRBV4-1; TRBD1 matches 10 bases. The CDR3 runs 16 residues. The germline CDR1 and CDR2 sequences are MGHRA and YSYEKL. V trimming: 0 bases; J trimming: 2 bases; junction bases outside the gene matches: 1. The CDR3 sequence is CASSQETGGAYNEQFF. CDR3 nucleotides: TGCGCCAGCAGCCAAGAGACAGGGGGCGCCTACAATGAGCAGTTCTTC.

The V gene is TRBV10-3, the J gene TRBJ2-7, with 9 nucleotides matching TRBD1. J lost 1 base, V lost 3 bases, and 4 bases had no gene match. CDR1 and CDR2 from the germline V gene are ENHRY and SYGVKD. There are 15 residues in the CDR3. This CDR3 reads CAISDPDRGSYEQYF. The CDR3 DNA sequence: TGTGCCATCAGTGACCCGGACAGGGGTTCCTACGAGCAGTACTTC.

V usage is TRBV7-9 and J usage is TRBJ2-1, with 8 bases aligning to TRBD2. CDR1 SEHNR and CDR2 FQNEAQ come from the germline V gene (reference sequence). J lost 4 bases, V lost 6 bases, and 8 bases had no gene match. This CDR3 is built from 15 residues. The CDR3 here is CASSLIAGIYNEQFF. In DNA, the CDR3 is TGTGCCAGCAGTCTCATAGCGGGGATTTACAATGAGCAGTTCTTC.

V gene TRBV18 combines with J gene TRBJ1-2; the D gene is possibly TRBD1 (5 bases). There are 17 residues in the CDR3. The V gene lost 2 bases and the J gene lost 5 bases, with 21 bases spanning the gap. Germline V gene lookup returns CDR1 KGHSH and CDR2 LQKENI. In DNA, the CDR3 is TGTGCCAGCTCACCATTAAGACAGCCACTTGCGGATTATGGCTACACCTTC. It yields the protein CASSPLRQPLADYGYTF.

The chain links TRBV4-2 to TRBJ2-2; 8 bases align to TRBD1. The CDR3 runs to 17 residues. Germline trimming cut 0 bases from V and 7 bases from J; bases unmatched to any gene: 10. Germline V gene lookup returns CDR1 LGHNA and CDR2 YNFKEQ. CDR3 loop: CASSQDPGQVANGELFF. The CDR3 nucleotides are TGTGCCAGCAGCCAAGATCCGGGACAGGTGGCCAACGGGGAGCTGTTTTTT.

This clone was seen just once. The chain recombines TRBV15 with TRBJ1-3, with TRBD1 as a possible D gene (6 bases). The CDR3 consists of 15 residues. CDR1 is LNHNV, CDR2 YYDKDF, per germline (reference sequence). V was trimmed by 1 base and J by 5 bases, leaving 12 bases between them. CDR3 sequence reads: CATSRVGTGRNTIYF. The CDR3 region has the DNA TGTGCCACCAGCAGAGTAGGCACAGGGAGAAACACCATATATTTT.

The rearrangement joins TRBV18 to TRBJ1-6, with 9 bases that match TRBD1. The V gene end was trimmed by 1 base and the J gene end by 8 bases; junction bases not matched to a gene: 3. Per the germline V gene, CDR1 is KGHSH and CDR2 is LQKENI. The CDR3 runs 15 residues. This chain's CDR3 is CASSPLGQGYSPLHF. DNA of the CDR3: TGTGCCAGCTCACCACTCGGACAGGGGTATTCACCCCTCCACTTT.

This clone was detected a few times. V and J are TRBV6-4 and TRBJ1-1; TRBD1 agrees at 8 bases. Germline V gene sequence: CDR1 MRHNA, CDR2 SNTAGT. The V and J ends lost 2 bases and 1 base, in that order; junction bases with no gene match: 3. The CDR3 extends over 15 amino acids. CDR3 sequence reads: CASSDTGTGNTEAFF. The CDR3, as DNA: TGTGCCAGCAGTGACACCGGGACAGGGAACACTGAAGCTTTCTTT.

The genes are TRBV6-5 and TRBJ2-5; D may be TRBD2 (5 bases). Between the trimmed V and J ends, which lost 2 bases and 4 bases, there was a span of 17 bases. Germline loops: CDR1 MNHEY, CDR2 SVGAGI. The CDR3 sequence is 16 residues long. CDR3 amino acids: CASSYLNPGLGETQYF. The CDR3 coding sequence is TGTGCCAGCAGTTACCTGAATCCGGGGTTAGGAGAGACCCAGTACTTC.

The chain combines TRBV6-1 with TRBJ2-3, with D hard to call. Trimming cost V 6 bases and J 2 bases, with 6 bases left between them. Looked up from germline, CDR1 is MNHNS and CDR2 is SASEGT. This CDR3 region has 12 residues. CDR3 protein: CASSLVTDTQYF. The CDR3 coding sequence is TGTGCCAGCAGCCTCGTCACAGATACGCAGTATTTT.

The chain combines TRBV28 with TRBJ2-7; the match to TRBD2 covers 10 bases. CDR1 and CDR2 (germline): MDHEN, SYDVKM. CDR3 length: 15 residues. Trimming at V came to 4 bases and at J to 5 bases, leaving 8 bases not matched to a gene. The chain's CDR3 is CASSSGASGSHEQYF. CDR3 nucleotide sequence: TGTGCCAGCAGTTCCGGGGCTAGCGGGAGTCACGAGCAGTACTTC.

This chain connects TRBV20-1 to TRBJ2-7; TRBD1 is a possible D gene (6 bases). Germline V gives CDR1 DFQATT, CDR2 SNEGSKA (reference sequence). The CDR3 length is 10 residues. CDR3 bases: TGCAGCGCAGGGGACTACGAGCAGTACTTC. Its translation is CSAGDYEQYF.

V gene TRBV7-3 combines with J gene TRBJ1-2, with 10 bases lining up with TRBD1. V dropped 5 bases and J dropped 8; count of bases not matched to a gene: 8. Germline V gene lookup returns CDR1 SGHTA and CDR2 FQGTGA. CDR3 size: 14 residues. This CDR3 reads CASSPGTGVYGYTF. DNA of the CDR3: TGTGCCAGCAGCCCCGGGACAGGGGTTTACGGCTACACCTTC.

The chain links TRBV7-6 to TRBJ2-1; 9 bases map to TRBD2. With 6 bases clipped from V and 12 bases from J, the junction kept 6 bases outside the gene matches. Per the germline V gene, CDR1 is SGHVS and CDR2 is FNYEAQ. The CDR3 runs to 12 residues. The CDR3: CASRPSGGSQFF. The CDR3 DNA reads as TGTGCCAGCAGGCCAAGCGGGGGGTCGCAGTTCTTC.

This chain joins TRBV19 and TRBJ2-3, with TRBD2 matching over 10 bases. V shed 0 bases, J shed 5 bases, and the junction held 11 bases outside the gene matches. Germline V gives CDR1 LNHDA, CDR2 SQIVND (reference sequence). This CDR3 region has 18 residues. The CDR3 here is CASSIETGSGRARDTQYF. DNA of the CDR3: TGTGCCAGTAGTATAGAAACGGGAAGCGGGAGGGCCAGAGATACGCAGTATTTT.

The rearrangement joins TRBV27 to TRBJ1-1; D is unclear. Germline CDR1 and CDR2: MNHEY and SMNVEV (reference sequence). Trimming took off 0 bases at V and 0 bases at J, with 11 bases between the two ends. This CDR3 region has 16 residues. The CDR3 here is CASSLSRVVLNTEAFF. The CDR3 DNA is TGTGCCAGCAGTTTATCGCGAGTAGTCTTGAACACTGAAGCTTTCTTT.

The CDR3 reads CASSFPLDRVDEQFF. Written as DNA, the CDR3 is TGTGCCAGCAGCTTCCCACTCGACAGGGTCGATGAGCAGTTCTTC. This chain connects TRBV5-6 to TRBJ2-1; 7 bases are shared with TRBD1. CDR1 SGHDT and CDR2 YYEEEE come from the germline V gene. CDR3 length: 15 amino acids. The trim removed 2 bases at V and 8 bases at J, leaving 10 bases unmatched. Complete variable domain (other parts from reference TRBV5-6 and TRBJ2-1): DAGVTQSPTHLIKTRGQQVTLRCSPKSGHDTVSWYQQALGQGPQFIFQYYEEEERQRGNFPDRFSGHQFPNYSSELNVNALLLGDSALYLCASSFPLDRVDEQFFGPGTRLTVL.

The genes are TRBV6-6 and TRBJ2-2; tentatively, D is TRBD2 (6 bases). The CDR3 has 15 residues. Germline lookup yields CDR1 MNHNY and CDR2 SVGAGI (reference sequence). The ends were cut back, 6 bases at V and 3 bases at J, with 14 bases in the middle. The CDR3 spells CASRTGREYTGELFF. CDR3 bases: TGTGCCAGCAGAACCGGGCGGGAATACACCGGGGAGCTGTTTTTT.

The J gene is TRBJ1-2, the V gene TRBV29-1, with 8 bases lining up with TRBD1. CDR1 and CDR2 from the germline V gene are SQVTM and ANQGSEA. J gave up 6 bases and V 5 bases, and 8 bases lay outside the gene matches. The CDR3 has 13 amino acids. CDR3 sequence: CSVRRWTGNGYTF. CDR3 coding DNA: TGCAGCGTTCGAAGGTGGACAGGGAATGGCTACACCTTC.

The chain has TRBV7-9 and TRBJ2-3; 9 bases are shared with TRBD2. Germline V gene lookup returns CDR1 SEHNR and CDR2 FQNEAQ (reference sequence). This CDR3 has 16 amino acids. V was clipped by 5 bases and J by 2 bases; unmatched bases: 8. The CDR3 DNA is TGTGCCAGCAGCAGCGGTTTAGCGGGAGTCACAGATACGCAGTATTTT. Translating gives CASSSGLAGVTDTQYF.

The rearrangement uses TRBV5-1 and TRBJ1-5; maybe TRBD1 (6 bases). Germline loops: CDR1 SGHRS, CDR2 YFSETQ. The CDR3 sequence is 14 residues long. V dropped 0 bases and J dropped 4 bases, with 8 bases sitting between them. The CDR3 sequence is CASSLGGQNQPQHF. CDR3 DNA: TGCGCCAGCAGCTTGGGGGGGCAGAATCAGCCCCAGCATTTT.

This sequence joins TRBV11-1 and TRBJ1-2; maybe TRBD1 (6 bases). The V gene's germline CDR1 is SGHAT and CDR2 FQDESV (reference sequence). Deletions cut 5 bases from V and 10 bases from J, with 20 bases between. The CDR3 totals 14 residues. DNA for the CDR3: TGTGCCAGCAGCACAGGGTTACAGGGTGTGGACTACACCTTC. Residues: CASSTGLQGVDYTF.

The chain employs TRBV7-2 and TRBJ1-4; 8 positions match TRBD1. V dropped 3 bases and J dropped 6; count of bases not matched to a gene: 3. Germline loops: CDR1 SGHTA, CDR2 FQGNSA. This CDR3 spans 14 amino acids. CDR3 in DNA: TGTGCCAGCAGCTTCGGACAGGGAGATGAAAAACTGTTTTTT. Protein: CASSFGQGDEKLFF. Full variable domain (missing parts from reference TRBV7-2 and TRBJ1-4): GAGVSQSPSNKVTEKGKDVELRCDPISGHTALYWYRQSLGQGLEFLIYFQGNSAPDKSGLPSDRFSAERTGGSVSTLTIQRTQQEDSAVYLCASSFGQGDEKLFFGSGTQLSVL.

The V call is TRBV2, the J call TRBJ2-5; TRBD2 matches 13 bases. The CDR3 sequence is 15 residues long. CDR1 SNHLY and CDR2 FYNNEI come from the germline V gene. V lost 6 bases, J lost 6 bases, and 7 bases stayed unmatched. In DNA form, the CDR3 reads TGTGCCAGCAGCAAGGGGACTAGCGGGATACAGACCCAGTACTTC. Protein product: CASSKGTSGIQTQYF.

V is TRBV9 and J is TRBJ2-6, with no clear D. V lost 4 bases and J 1 base, leaving 6 bases between the germline ends. From germline, CDR1 is SGDLS and CDR2 YYNGEE. CDR3 size: 14 residues. CDR3 protein: CASSPVSGANVLTF. Here the CDR3 DNA reads TGTGCCAGCAGCCCCGTATCTGGGGCCAACGTCCTGACTTTC. The variable domain in full, completed from reference TRBV9 and TRBJ2-6, reads DSGVTQTPKHLITATGQRVTLRCSPRSGDLSVYWYQQSLDQGLQFLIQYYNGEERAKGNILERFSAQQFPDLHSELNLSSLELGDSALYFCASSPVSGANVLTFGAGSRLTVL.

This chain connects TRBV5-4 to TRBJ2-1; TRBD2 is a possible D gene (7 bases). Deletions cut 0 bases from V and 7 bases from J, with 14 bases between. The CDR3 length is 15 residues. CDR1 SGHNT and CDR2 YYREEE come from the germline V gene (reference sequence). For the CDR3, the DNA is TGTGCCAGCAGCTTGGCCAGGGGAGGGTTGAATGAGCAGTTCTTC. Protein: CASSLARGGLNEQFF.